This T cell receptor (beta chain) was profiled in a study of shared clonotypes between healthy human individuals. Study conclusions and caveats: The sampled material consisted only of blood, and tissue repertoires are likely to differ.

Comment on this clone: Its antigen remains unidentified.

CDR3 length: 16 residues. Germline CDR1 and CDR2: SGHKS and YYEKEE (reference sequence). Trimming took off 0 bases at V and 7 bases at J, with 20 bases between the two ends. The repertoire was sequenced with immunoSEQ multiplex PCR; TCRdb's copy has only in-frame clones and lacks some. The sample has 2 million to 2.5 million clones, 85% to 95% seen once. Sequencing was done on a sample of naive CD4+ T cells from PBMCs. Regarding subset: CD45RA+ positively selected. V usage is TRBV5-5 and J usage is TRBJ2-7; maybe TRBD1 (6 bases). This receptor was identified in a man younger than 35 in good health. Some clones in this sample may be carry-over from other donors' samples. The CDR3 reads CASSLESTGLGGEQYF. The CDR3 DNA reads as TGTGCCAGCAGCTTGGAGTCGACAGGCCTAGGTGGGGAGCAGTACTTC.